This T cell receptor (beta chain) is drawn from a study of cytomegalovirus exposure and HLA in healthy donors. General study results and limits: Productive rates of about 87% or about 30% were seen for most TCR beta V segments in an earlier analysis. In most subjects, TCR beta sequences reportedly gave accurate predictions of HLA-A and HLA-B alleles.

The PCR ran on 60 Vbeta and 13 Jbeta primers. The method was immunoSEQ multiplex PCR; TCRdb's version includes in-frame clones alone and lacks a portion of them. This table holds around 120,000 clones, about 80% found once. This clone was picked up one time. Antigen: not known. The germline V gene encodes CDR1 SQVTM and CDR2 ANQGSEA. The CDR3 consists of 11 residues. V shed 5 bases and J shed 0 bases, with 5 bases lying between them. The donors gave bone marrow, and they were healthy. This rearrangement joins TRBV29-1 to TRBJ2-7; D uncertain. This clonotype originated in a female donor in good health and CMV-seropositive. The sequenced sample was PBMCs. The CDR3 DNA reads TGCAGCGTTAGTAGCTCCTACGAGCAGTACTTC. The encoded protein is CSVSSSYEQYF.